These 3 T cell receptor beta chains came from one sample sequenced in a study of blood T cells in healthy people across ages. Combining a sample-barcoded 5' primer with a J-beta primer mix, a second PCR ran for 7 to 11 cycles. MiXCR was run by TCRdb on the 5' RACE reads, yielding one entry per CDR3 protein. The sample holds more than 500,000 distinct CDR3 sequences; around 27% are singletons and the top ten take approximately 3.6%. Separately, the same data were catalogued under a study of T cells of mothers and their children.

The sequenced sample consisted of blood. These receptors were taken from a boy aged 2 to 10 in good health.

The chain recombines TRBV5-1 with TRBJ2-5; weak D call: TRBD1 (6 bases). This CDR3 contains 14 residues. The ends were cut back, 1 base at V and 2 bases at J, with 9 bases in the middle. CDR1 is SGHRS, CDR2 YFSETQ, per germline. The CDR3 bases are TGCGCCAGCAGCTTGAGGACAGTACAAGAGACCCAGTACTTC. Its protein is CASSLRTVQETQYF.

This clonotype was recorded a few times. The CDR3 bases are TGTGCCAGCAGCTCGACTCCGGGAGGTGGAAACACCATATATTTT. Encoded protein: CASSSTPGGGNTIYF. This chain connects TRBV9 to TRBJ1-3; D gene ambiguous. The CDR3 is 15 residues long. Trimming shortened V by 4 bases and J by 3 bases, and 14 bases separated the two germline ends. Germline V lookup: CDR1 SGDLS, CDR2 YYNGEE. The whole variable domain, filled in from reference TRBV9 and TRBJ1-3, reads DSGVTQTPKHLITATGQRVTLRCSPRSGDLSVYWYQQSLDQGLQFLIQYYNGEERAKGNILERFSAQQFPDLHSELNLSSLELGDSALYFCASSSTPGGGNTIYFGEGSWLTVV.

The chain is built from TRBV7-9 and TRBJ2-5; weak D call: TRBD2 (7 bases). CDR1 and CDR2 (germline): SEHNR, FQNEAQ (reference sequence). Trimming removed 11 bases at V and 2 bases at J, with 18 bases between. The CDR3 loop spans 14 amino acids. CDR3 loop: CAGGASGLQETQYF. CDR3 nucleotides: TGTGCCGGGGGGGCTAGCGGACTACAAGAGACCCAGTACTTC.